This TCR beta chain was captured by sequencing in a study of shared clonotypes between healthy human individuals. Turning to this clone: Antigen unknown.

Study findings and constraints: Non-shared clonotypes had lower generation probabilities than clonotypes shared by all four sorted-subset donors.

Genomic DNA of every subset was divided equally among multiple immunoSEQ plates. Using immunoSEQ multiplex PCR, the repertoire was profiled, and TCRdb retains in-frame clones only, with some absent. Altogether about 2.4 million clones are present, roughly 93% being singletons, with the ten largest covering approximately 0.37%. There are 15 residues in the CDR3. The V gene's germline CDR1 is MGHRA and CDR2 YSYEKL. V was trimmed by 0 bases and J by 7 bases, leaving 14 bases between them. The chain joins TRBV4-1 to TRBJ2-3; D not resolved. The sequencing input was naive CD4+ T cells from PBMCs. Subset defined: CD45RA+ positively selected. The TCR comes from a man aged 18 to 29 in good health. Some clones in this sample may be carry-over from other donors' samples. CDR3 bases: TGCGCCAGCAGCCAAGAAGGATCAGGCACCAATACGCAGTATTTT. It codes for CASSQEGSGTNTQYF.